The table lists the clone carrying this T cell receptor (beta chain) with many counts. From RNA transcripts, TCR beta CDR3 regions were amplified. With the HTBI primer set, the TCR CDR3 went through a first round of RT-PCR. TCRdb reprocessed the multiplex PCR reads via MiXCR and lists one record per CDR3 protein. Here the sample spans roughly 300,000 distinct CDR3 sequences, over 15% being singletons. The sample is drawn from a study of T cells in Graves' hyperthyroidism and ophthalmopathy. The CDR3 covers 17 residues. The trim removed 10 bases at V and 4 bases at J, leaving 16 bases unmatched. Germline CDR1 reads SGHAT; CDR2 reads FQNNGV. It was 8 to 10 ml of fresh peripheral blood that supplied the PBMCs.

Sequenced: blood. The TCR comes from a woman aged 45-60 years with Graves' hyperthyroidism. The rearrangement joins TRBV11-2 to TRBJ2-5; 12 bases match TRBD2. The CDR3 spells CATSGASGGAGRETQYF. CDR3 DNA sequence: TGTGCCACCTCCGGGGCTAGCGGGGGGGCGGGGAGAGAGACCCAGTACTTC.